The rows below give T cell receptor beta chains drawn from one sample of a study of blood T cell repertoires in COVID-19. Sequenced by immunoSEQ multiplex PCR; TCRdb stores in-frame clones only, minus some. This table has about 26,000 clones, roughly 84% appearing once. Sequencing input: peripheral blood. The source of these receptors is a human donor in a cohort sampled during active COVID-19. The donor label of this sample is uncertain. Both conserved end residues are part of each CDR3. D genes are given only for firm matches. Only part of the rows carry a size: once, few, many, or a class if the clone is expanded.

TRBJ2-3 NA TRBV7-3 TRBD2 TGTGCCAGCAGCACCAGACTAGCGGGGGCTAGCACAGATACGCAGTATTTT CASSTRLAGASTDTQYF
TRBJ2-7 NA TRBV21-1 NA TGTGCCAGCAGCAACCAGATGGGACACTCACCGAATTACGAGCAGTACTTC CASSNQMGHSPNYEQYF
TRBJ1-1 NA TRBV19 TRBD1 TGTGCCAGTAGTGCTCTACAGGGGGAGGCTGAAGCTTTCTTT CASSALQGEAEAFF
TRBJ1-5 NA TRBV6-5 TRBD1 TGTGCCAGCAGGCCGGGACAGCTTAATAATCAGCCCCAGCATTTT CASRPGQLNNQPQHF
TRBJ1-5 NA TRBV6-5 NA TGTGCCAGCAGGCGGGGAAGTGGGAGCAATCAGCCCCAGCATTTT CASRRGSGSNQPQHF
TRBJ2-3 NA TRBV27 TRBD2 TGTGCCAGCAGGCGAGCGGGGGGGCGTGGAGATACGCAGTATTTT CASRRAGGRGDTQYF
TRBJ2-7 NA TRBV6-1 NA TGTGCCAGCAGTGAATTGGACACTTTAATCTACGAGCAGTACTTC CASSELDTLIYEQYF
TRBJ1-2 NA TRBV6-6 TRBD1 TGTGCCAGCAGTTCCGGGACAGTCTATGGCTACACCTTC CASSSGTVYGYTF
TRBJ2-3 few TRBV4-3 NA TGCGCCAGCAGCCAAGATCGGCTAGTGAGCCCTACGCAGTATTTT CASSQDRLVSPTQYF
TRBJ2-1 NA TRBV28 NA TGTGCCAGCAGTTTGAAAGGGGGTGAGCAGTTCTTC CASSLKGGEQFF
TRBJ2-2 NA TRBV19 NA TGTGCCAGTAGTATCTCCCCGGACACCGGGGAGCTGTTTTTT CASSISPDTGELFF
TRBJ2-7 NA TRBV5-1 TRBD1 TGCGCCAGCAGCTTGTCCCAGGGGGCGAACGAGCAGTACTTC CASSLSQGANEQYF
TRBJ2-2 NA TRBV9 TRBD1 TGTGCCAGCAGCGCCACAGGGGGGACCGGGGAGCTGTTTTTT CASSATGGTGELFF
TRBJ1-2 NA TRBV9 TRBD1 TGTGCCAGCAGCACCGGGACAGGGCCCACCTATGGCTACACCTTC CASSTGTGPTYGYTF
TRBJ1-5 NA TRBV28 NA TGTGCCAGCAGTTTCATCCAGCCGGGGAATCAGCCCCAGCATTTT CASSFIQPGNQPQHF